Below are 5 T cell receptor beta chains sequenced from a single sample in a study of blood T cells in healthy people across ages. With a J-beta primer mix and a sample-barcoded 5' primer, a second PCR ran roughly 7 to 11 cycles. TCRdb ran MiXCR on the 5' RACE reads and lists one entry per CDR3 protein. Of around 800,000 distinct CDR3 sequences listed, roughly 24% are singletons. In addition, the sample was reused for a study of T cells of mothers and their children.

What was sequenced was blood. These receptors were taken from a boy aged 5-17 years in good health.

CDR3 in amino acids: CSAGGLSSYNEQFF. CDR3 DNA: TGCAGTGCTGGCGGGTTGAGCTCCTACAATGAGCAGTTCTTC. The gene calls are TRBV20-1 and TRBJ2-1, with a tentative D call TRBD2 (5 bases). The V end was cut by 5 bases, the J end by 0 bases, with 11 bases between. Germline V lookup: CDR1 DFQATT, CDR2 SNEGSKA (reference sequence). The CDR3 runs 14 residues.

The rearrangement uses TRBV10-3 and TRBJ2-7; TRBD1 matches at 7 bases. Trimming removed 4 bases from V and 2 bases from J; junction bases left unmatched: 5. CDR3 size: 14 residues. CDR1 ENHRY and CDR2 SYGVKD come from the germline V gene. Here the CDR3 DNA reads TGTGCCATCAGTGGACAGGGTAGTGCCTACGAGCAGTACTTC. This sequence encodes CAISGQGSAYEQYF.

The chain links TRBV20-1 to TRBJ2-5; the D call may be TRBD1 or TRBD2 (5 bases each). The V gene's germline CDR1 is DFQATT and CDR2 SNEGSKA (reference sequence). The CDR3 loop spans 15 amino acids. Trimming pared 0 bases from V and 4 bases from J, leaving 15 bases between. CDR3 nucleotide sequence: TGCAGTGCTAGAGATATTAGTGGGGGTCTAGAGACCCAGTACTTC. As protein: CSARDISGGLETQYF.

The genes are TRBV27 and TRBJ2-5; 14 bases are shared with TRBD2. The J call is doubtful: the DNA matches TRBJ2-1 better. The CDR3 extends over 15 amino acids. Germline V gene lookup returns CDR1 MNHEY and CDR2 SMNVEV (reference sequence). Written as DNA, the CDR3 is TGTGCCAGCAGCCGGACTAGCGGGGGGTCCGATGAGCAGTTCTTC. It specifies CASSRTSGGSDEQFF.

The chain has TRBV24-1 and TRBJ2-3, with 13 positions matching TRBD2. Germline assignment: CDR1 KGHDR and CDR2 SFDVKD. This CDR3 is 16 amino acids long. With V trimmed by 5 bases and J by 10 bases, 11 bases remained unmatched. CDR3 DNA sequence: TGTGCCACCAGTGTCCGACTAGCGGGGGGCTCTCAGCCGCAGTATTTT. Encoded protein: CATSVRLAGGSQPQYF.